This T cell receptor beta chain was captured in a study of beta chain features in type 1 diabetes. Cell sorting via CD45RO/CCR7/CD25/CD127/CD95/CD27 was performed to obtain CD4+ naive, central memory, regulatory and stem cell-like memory cells. Without exception, sorted populations had purity beyond 95%. This CDR3 comprises 13 residues. Every isolated RNA sample was fully reverse transcribed, so sequencing captured expressed TCRB transcripts. TCRdb keeps only in-frame clones here, not all; method: immunoSEQ multiplex PCR. The sample consists of roughly 350,000 clones, over 8.5% of them appearing once. Points from the study as a whole: Insertion counts at VDJ junctions were lower in type 1 diabetes patients, who also showed more deletions there. Type 1 diabetes patients showed a moderate but significant shortening of TCRB CDR3s in all four CD4+ subsets. Naive, central memory and Treg TCRB repertoires seemed to resemble each other more closely in patients than they did in healthy donors.

This clone was recorded at least ten times. Its specificity is unknown. V and J are TRBV21-1 and TRBJ2-2; TRBD2 is the table's D call, not checked against the DNA. TRBV21-1 is classified as a pseudogene. Sequencing was performed on central memory CD4+ T cells from blood. The origin of this receptor is a man aged 30 to 39 with type 1 diabetes. The CDR3: CASSNTSTGELFF. CDR3 nucleotide sequence: TGTGCCAGCAGCAACACGAGCACCGGGGAGCTGTTTTTT.